This TCR beta chain was identified during a study of a mutant IDH1 vaccine in newly diagnosed glioma. For the study at large: Earlier care involved radiotherapy, temozolomide, or both, and the majority received both.

Indicated time point: baseline, week 1 (first vaccination visit). Treatment meaning: pre-vaccination baseline after standard-of-care therapy. Diagnosis in the donors showed new WHO grade 3 or 4 astrocytomas that were IDH1-mutant and ATRX-lost. Germline V gives CDR1 MNHNS, CDR2 SASEGT. CDR3 length equals 13 residues. Trimming stripped 7 bases from V and 3 bases from J, with 13 bases between. The table came from immunoSEQ multiplex PCR; TCRdb's copy has only in-frame clones and leaves some out. The data show 25,000 to 35,000 clones, approximately 90% seen once. This clone appeared a single time. The chain uses TRBV6-1 and TRBJ2-7; a possible D gene is TRBD2 (5 bases). The specimen comprised PBMCs, sampled from a glioma patient treated with radiotherapy, temozolomide or both. The TCR sequence derives from a woman aged 40-49 years with glioma. The CDR3 is CASISRDHYEQYF. The CDR3 nucleotides read TGTGCCAGCATCTCGAGGGATCACTACGAGCAGTACTTC.